In this sample, the clone carrying this TCR beta chain turned up once. The data belong to a study of technical replicates of blood from a handful of donors. Sequencing was performed with immunoSEQ multiplex PCR; in TCRdb, only in-frame clones are kept and a portion is missing. The repertoire has just under 45,000 clones, around 96% of them found once; the top ten carry 0.37%. Sequenced sample: T cells isolated from PBMCs. This TCR derives from a human donor in good health.

The CDR3 DNA is TGCGCCAGCAGCCAAGAGCGGTGGGGCCCCGACTACGAGCAGTACTTC. Translating gives CASSQERWGPDYEQYF. The chain joins TRBV4-3 to TRBJ2-7, with D maybe TRBD1 (5 bases). In germline, CDR1 is LGHNA, CDR2 YSLEER. CDR3 size: 16 residues. The germline V and J ends were trimmed by 0 bases and 3 bases, with 15 bases remaining between them.